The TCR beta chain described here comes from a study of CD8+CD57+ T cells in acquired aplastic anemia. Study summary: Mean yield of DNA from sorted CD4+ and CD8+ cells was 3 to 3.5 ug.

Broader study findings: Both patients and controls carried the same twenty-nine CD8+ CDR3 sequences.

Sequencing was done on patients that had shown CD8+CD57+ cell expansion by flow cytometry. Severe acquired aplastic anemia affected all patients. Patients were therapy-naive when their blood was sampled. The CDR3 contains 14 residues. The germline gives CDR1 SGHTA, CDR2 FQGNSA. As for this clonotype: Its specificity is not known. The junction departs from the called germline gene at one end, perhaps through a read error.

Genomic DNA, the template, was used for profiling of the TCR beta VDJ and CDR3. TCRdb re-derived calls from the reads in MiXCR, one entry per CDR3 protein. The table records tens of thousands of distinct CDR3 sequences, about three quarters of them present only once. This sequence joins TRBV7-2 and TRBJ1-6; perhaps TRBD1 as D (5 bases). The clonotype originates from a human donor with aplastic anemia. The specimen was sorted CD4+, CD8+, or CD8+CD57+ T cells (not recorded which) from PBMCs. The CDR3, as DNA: TGTGCCAGCGGCTTAGGGGTCGTTGGTTCACCCCTCCACTTT. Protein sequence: CASGLGVVGSPLHF.